This T cell receptor (beta chain) was captured by sequencing in a study of type 1 regulatory T cells. Turning to the study itself: T-allo10 is an in vitro-generated, Tr1-enriched CD4 T cell product specific for alloantigen. Study-wide results and limits: Type 1 regulatory T cells had a more restricted TCR repertoire than non-type 1 regulatory T cells.

On this clonotype itself: Antigen: not known.

TCRdb reprocessed the reads via MiXCR and lists one record per CDR3 protein. Here the sample spans more than 60,000 distinct CDR3 sequences, about 50% being singletons. V gave up 2 bases and J gave up 5 bases; unmatched junction bases: 9. The CDR3 spans 16 residues. Germline CDR1 is DFQATT and CDR2 is SNEGSKA (reference sequence). The chain employs TRBV20-1 and TRBJ1-5; TRBD1 aligns across 10 bases. The sequenced material came from cultured non-Tr1 T cells, either the whole culture or a sorted T cell fraction (not recorded which). This clonotype originated in a human donor in good health. CDR3 region: CSARRPDRGADQPQHF. CDR3 in DNA: TGCAGTGCTAGAAGACCGGACAGGGGGGCAGATCAGCCCCAGCATTTT.